This is a list of T cell receptor beta chains from one sample in a study of blood T cell repertoires in COVID-19. The assay was immunoSEQ multiplex PCR, and TCRdb's table has in-frame clones only and misses some. The data contain about 430,000 clones, about 88% of them singletons. The sequenced material came from PBMCs or T cells enriched from blood (not recorded which). These receptors all come from a woman aged 18-29 years who had been exposed to COVID-19. Each CDR3 is given with its conserved first and last residue. The D gene is left open where the match is weak. Clone sizes are given selectively: once, few, many, or a class where the clone is expanded.

>TRBJ1-6|-|-|TRBV7-8
TGTGCCAGCAGCTTAGCGGGCAGGGCCAGTTCACCCCTCCACTTT
CASSLAGRASSPLHF
>TRBJ2-7|-|-|TRBV5-6
TGTGCCAGCAGTTACACAGGCGAGCAGTACTTC
CASSYTGEQYF
>TRBJ2-7|-|-|TRBV30
TGTGCCTGGAGTCAGGGAATCGAGCAGTACTTC
CAWSQGIEQYF
>TRBJ1-4|-|-|TRBV5-6
TGTGCCAGCTCGATTGAGGGCAGAGAAAAACTGTTTTTT
CASSIEGREKLFF
>TRBJ2-2|-|TRBD2|TRBV9
TGTGCCAGCAGCGTTACCACGTCCGGGACTAGCGGGAGGGCGGTCGGGGAGCTGTTTTTT
CASSVTTSGTSGRAVGELFF
>TRBJ1-1|-|-|TRBV7-2
TGTGCCAGCAGCTCAGGGGAATCGAACACTGAAGCTTTCTTT
CASSSGESNTEAFF
>TRBJ2-7|-|-|TRBV20-1
TGCAGTGCGGGCCACTACGAGCAGTACTTC
CSAGHYEQYF
>TRBJ2-7|-|-|TRBV10-3
TGTGCCATCAAAGGGGGGGCGGCCTCCGAGCAGTACTTC
CAIKGGAASEQYF
>TRBJ2-7|-|-|TRBV6-5
TGTGCCAGCAGTCCTGATCGTCTAGTCTACGAGCAGTACTTC
CASSPDRLVYEQYF
>TRBJ1-1|-|-|TRBV28
TGTGCCAGCAGTGACTCACCCAACACTGAAGCTTTCTTT
CASSDSPNTEAFF
>TRBJ1-3|-|TRBD1|TRBV28
TGTGCCAGCAGTTTCCGGACAGGTGGAAACACCATATATTTT
CASSFRTGGNTIYF
>TRBJ1-2|-|TRBD1|TRBV7-8
TGTGCCAGCAGCTTAGCTCTGGGACAGGGGGGGCTCTATGGCTACACCTTC
CASSLALGQGGLYGYTF
>TRBJ1-2|-|-|TRBV19
TGTGCCAGTAGTCTGACAGCTAACTATGGCTACACCTTC
CASSLTANYGYTF
>TRBJ1-1|-|TRBD1|TRBV10-2
TGCGCCAGCAGCAAGGACAGGGGGTATCAAGCTTTCTTT
CASSKDRGYQAFF
>TRBJ2-3|-|-|TRBV27
TGTGCCAGCAGTTTATCTAGCTTCACAGATACGCAGTATTTT
CASSLSSFTDTQYF
>TRBJ2-2|-|TRBD2|TRBV11-3
TGTGCCAGCTCGCAGCGGGGGGCCGGGACCGGGGAGCTGTTTTTT
CASSQRGAGTGELFF
>TRBJ1-2|-|-|TRBV11-2
TGTGCCAGCAGACACAGTGGACAGTACTACAACTATGGCTACACCTTC
CASRHSGQYYNYGYTF
>TRBJ2-5|-|-|TRBV15
TGTGCCACCAGCGGATTAGCATGGGAGACCCAGTACTTC
CATSGLAWETQYF
>TRBJ2-7|few|-|TRBV6-5
TGTGCCAGCAGTTACTCGAGAGGACTCGAGCAGTACTTC
CASSYSRGLEQYF
>TRBJ1-2|-|-|TRBV7-3
TGTGCCAGCAGCCCGGGGCCTGGGAGGGACTATGGCTACACCTTC
CASSPGPGRDYGYTF
>TRBJ2-7|-|TRBD1|TRBV2
TGTGCCACCCGTGGACAGGGGAGGGACTACGAGCAGTACTTC
CATRGQGRDYEQYF
>TRBJ1-1|-|TRBD1|TRBV14
TGTGCCAGCAGCCAAGATTTGGGACAGTTGAACACTGAAGCTTTCTTT
CASSQDLGQLNTEAFF
>TRBJ1-3|once|-|TRBV14
TGTGCCAGCAGCTTGGGGAGCGGTACTGGAAACACCATATATTTT
CASSLGSGTGNTIYF
>TRBJ2-3|-|-|TRBV12-3/TRBV12-4
TGTGCCAGCAGTTTGCAGGAATCAGATACGCAGTATTTT
CASSLQESDTQYF
>TRBJ2-1|-|-|TRBV19
TGTGCCAGTAGTATAGGTAATGGGGCGGGGATCTACAATGAGCAGTTCTTC
CASSIGNGAGIYNEQFF
>TRBJ2-1|-|-|TRBV19
TGTGCCAGTACCGCGGCTACCTACAATGAGCAGTTCTTC
CASTAATYNEQFF
>TRBJ2-7|-|TRBD1|TRBV5-5
TGTGCCAGCAGCTTGAGGGACAGTCGGTACGAGCAGTACTTC
CASSLRDSRYEQYF
>TRBJ2-4|-|-|TRBV21-1
TGTGCCAGCAGCAAAGGACTGGTGGCCAAAAACATTCAGTACTTC
CASSKGLVAKNIQYF
>TRBJ1-5|-|-|TRBV6-2/TRBV6-3
TGTGCCAGCAGTTACCGTCTGGCGGGCCCTGACAATCAGCCCCAGCATTTT
CASSYRLAGPDNQPQHF
>TRBJ2-1|-|TRBD2|TRBV7-2
TGTGCCAGTGAGCGGGGCTCCTACAATGAGCAGTTCTTC
CASERGSYNEQFF
>TRBJ1-4|-|-|TRBV7-9
TGTGCCAGCAGCTTGACAGAGATTAATGAAAAACTGTTTTTT
CASSLTEINEKLFF
>TRBJ1-2|-|TRBD1|TRBV28
TGTGCCAGCAGGGGGGACAGGGCTCTTTTCGGCTACTATGGCTACACCTTC
CASRGDRALFGYYGYTF
>TRBJ2-7|-|TRBD1|TRBV12-3/TRBV12-4
TGTGCCAGCAGCTCCACACAGGGGTATGAGCAGTACTTC
CASSSTQGYEQYF
>TRBJ1-1|-|-|TRBV18
TGTGCCAGCTCCCCAATCGAACAGGTCCCGAACACTGAAGCTTTCTTT
CASSPIEQVPNTEAFF
>TRBJ1-2|-|-|TRBV6-4
TGTGCCAGCAGGCCGGGACACGGCTATGGCTACACCTTC
CASRPGHGYGYTF
>TRBJ1-1|once|-|TRBV7-8
TGTGCCAGCAGCCCCAGCGTCCGCGGTGAAGCTTTCTTT
CASSPSVRGEAFF
>TRBJ2-1|-|TRBD2|TRBV2
TGTGCCAGAACCGGGGCTAGCGGATACAATGAGCAGTTCTTC
CARTGASGYNEQFF
>TRBJ1-4|-|TRBD1|TRBV29-1
TGCAGCGTTGAAGGACAGGGGGAGGGGGAAAAACTGTTTTTT
CSVEGQGEGEKLFF
>TRBJ2-7|once|-|TRBV7-9
TGTGCCAGCAGCTTAGAGGGCGGCCAGGGCTACGAGCAGTACTTC
CASSLEGGQGYEQYF
>TRBJ1-3|-|TRBD1|TRBV10-2
TGCGCCAGCAGACCAGGGGGCAGTGGAAACACCATATATTTT
CASRPGGSGNTIYF
>TRBJ1-2|-|-|TRBV7-9
TGTGCCAGCAGCTCCTACTCTGGTCGCTACACCTTC
CASSSYSGRYTF
>TRBJ2-7|few|TRBD1|TRBV6-5
TGTGCCAGCAGCACACAGGGGACCGAGCAGTACTTC
CASSTQGTEQYF
>TRBJ2-1|-|TRBD2|TRBV11-2
TGTGCCAGCAGCGAAGGACTAGCGGGGCCCTACAATGAGCAGTTCTTC
CASSEGLAGPYNEQFF
>TRBJ1-2|-|TRBD1|TRBV29-1
TGCAGCGTCTCCGGGACAGGGGGCAAGGGCTATGGCTACACCTTC
CSVSGTGGKGYGYTF
>TRBJ2-7|-|TRBD2|TRBV20-1
TGCAGTGCTAGTGAATCTAGCGGGGGCCAGGACGAGCAGTACTTC
CSASESSGGQDEQYF
>TRBJ2-3|-|-|TRBV6-6
TGTGCCAGCCTCAGGGCCCAAGATACGCAGTATTTT
CASLRAQDTQYF
>TRBJ2-2|-|-|TRBV4-3
TGCGCCTCTAGTACGGGGGTAACCGGGGAGCTGTTTTTT
CASSTGVTGELFF
>TRBJ1-1|-|-|TRBV7-9
TGTGCCAGCAGCCCCATGGGGGGGGTGAACACTGAAGCTTTCTTT
CASSPMGGVNTEAFF
>TRBJ2-7|-|TRBD2|TRBV19
TGTGCCAGTAGTGCGGCCGGGACTACATCTTCCTACGAGCAGTACTTC
CASSAAGTTSSYEQYF
>TRBJ2-7|-|-|TRBV4-1
TGCGCCAGCAGCCAGTACTCGGGGGTTTCCTACGAGCAGTACTTC
CASSQYSGVSYEQYF
>TRBJ1-2|-|-|TRBV13
TGTGCCAGCAGCTTAGGCTTGGAAGGGGGCTTC
CASSLGLEGGF
>TRBJ2-1|-|TRBD2|TRBV7-6
TGTGCCAGCAGGCCTACTAGCGGGGGGCGGAGTGAGCAGTTCTTC
CASRPTSGGRSEQFF
>TRBJ2-1|-|TRBD2|TRBV5-1
TGCGCCAGCAGCTTGGGGCTAGCGGGAGTCGTTGAGCAGTTCTTC
CASSLGLAGVVEQFF
>TRBJ2-7|-|-|TRBV6-6
TGTGCCAGCAGTGACAGCGAAACGGGCTACGAGCAGTACTTC
CASSDSETGYEQYF
>TRBJ2-1|-|-|TRBV20-1
TGCAGTGCGGTAAGCGATGAGCAGTTCTTC
CSAVSDEQFF